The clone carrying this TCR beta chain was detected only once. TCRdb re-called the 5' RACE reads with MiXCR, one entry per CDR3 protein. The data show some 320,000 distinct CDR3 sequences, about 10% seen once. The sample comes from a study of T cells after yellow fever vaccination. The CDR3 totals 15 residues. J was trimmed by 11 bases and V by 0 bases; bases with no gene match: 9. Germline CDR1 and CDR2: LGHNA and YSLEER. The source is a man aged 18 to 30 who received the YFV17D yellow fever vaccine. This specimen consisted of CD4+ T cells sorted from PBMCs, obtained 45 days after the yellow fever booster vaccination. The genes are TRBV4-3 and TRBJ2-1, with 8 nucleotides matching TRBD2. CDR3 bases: TGCGCCAGCAGCCAAGAGCCAGCGGGGGTATTAAAGCAGTTCTTC. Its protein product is CASSQEPAGVLKQFF.